Each of the 30 T cell receptor beta chains below was sequenced from the same sample in a study of Graves' ophthalmopathy and Graves' hyperthyroidism. CDR3 regions of TCR beta were amplified from RNA transcripts. RT-PCR was first run with HTBI primers, then multiplex PCR in a second round. TCRdb reprocessed the multiplex PCR reads with MiXCR, giving one entry per CDR3 protein. The table includes 360,000 or so distinct CDR3 sequences, around 20% detected once. Material for sequencing was peripheral blood. These receptor sequences come from a woman under 30 with Graves' ophthalmopathy.

This clonotype was seen repeatedly, ten times or more. The J gene is TRBJ2-2, the V gene TRBV9, with D possibly TRBD2 on 6 matching bases. This CDR3 has 17 residues. The germline V gene encodes CDR1 SGDLS and CDR2 YYNGEE. The V and J ends lost 4 bases and 5 bases respectively, with 21 bases between them. The CDR3 nucleotides read TGTGCCAGCAGCACCACGACTCGTCTAGCGAGGACCGGGGAGCTGTTTTTT. Its translation is CASSTTTRLARTGELFF.

This clonotype was counted at least ten times. The chain uses TRBV28 and TRBJ2-7; D is ambiguous. Deletions cut 5 bases from V and 3 bases from J, with 8 bases between. Germline V CDR1 and CDR2: MDHEN, SYDVKM. The CDR3 has 12 amino acids. The CDR3: CASSKTVYEQYF. CDR3 DNA sequence: TGTGCCAGCAGTAAGACTGTCTACGAGCAGTACTTC.

In this sample, this clonotype turned up many times. The chain is built from TRBV6-1 and TRBJ2-7; 9 bases align to TRBD1. The CDR3 covers 16 residues. The V gene's germline CDR1 is MNHNS and CDR2 SASEGT. Unmatched junction bases numbered 7, after V lost 2 bases and J lost 2 bases. In nucleotides, the CDR3 is TGTGCCAGCAGTGAATGGGGAGACAGGGGGGCCTACGAGCAGTACTTC. This translates into CASSEWGDRGAYEQYF.

This clonotype was counted many times. The rearrangement joins TRBV6-5 to TRBJ1-2; TRBD1 agrees at 10 bases. J lost 2 bases, V lost 6 bases, and 3 bases had no gene match. CDR3 length: 14 residues. Germline CDR1 MNHEY, CDR2 SVGAGI. The CDR3 nucleotides read TGTGCCAGCAGACCGGGACAGGGGAACTATGGCTACACCTTC. Amino acids: CASRPGQGNYGYTF.

This clonotype was detected ten times or more. The chain links TRBV27 to TRBJ2-5; a weak D match, TRBD1 (5 bases). V shed 2 bases and J shed 5 bases, with 9 bases lying between them. This CDR3 comprises 13 residues. CDR1 and CDR2 (germline): MNHEY, SMNVEV (reference sequence). CDR3 amino acids: CASSLLGAETQYF. The CDR3 DNA reads TGTGCCAGCAGTTTACTTGGGGCGGAGACCCAGTACTTC.

The V and J genes are TRBV29-1 and TRBJ2-2, with D possibly matching TRBD2 (5 bases). The CDR3 spans 13 residues. Trimming cost V 2 bases and J 4 bases, with 8 bases left between them. Germline loops: CDR1 SQVTM, CDR2 ANQGSEA. The CDR3 nucleotides read TGCAGCGTTGAACTCGGACTCACCGGGGAGCTGTTTTTT. It translates to CSVELGLTGELFF.

In this sample, this clonotype turned up many times. The rearrangement links TRBV19 to TRBJ2-2; D perhaps matches TRBD1 (5 bases). V was trimmed by 6 bases and J by 7 bases, leaving 12 bases between them. In germline, CDR1 is LNHDA, CDR2 SQIVND (reference sequence). The length of the CDR3 is 13 residues. The CDR3 loop reads CASSRAVGGELFF. The CDR3 DNA reads as TGTGCCAGTAGCAGGGCCGTTGGCGGGGAGCTGTTTTTT.

The rearrangement uses TRBV30 and TRBJ2-7; no clear D. Germline values: CDR1 GTSNPN, CDR2 SVGIG (reference sequence). The CDR3 is made up of 10 amino acids. Trimming removed 4 bases from V and 5 bases from J, with 6 bases in between. This chain's CDR3 is CAWKKNEQYV. The CDR3 DNA reads as TGTGCCTGGAAAAAAAACGAGCAGTACGTC.

This clonotype appeared many times. The V and J genes are TRBV12-3 or TRBV12-4 and TRBJ2-7; tentative D call: TRBD1 (6 bases). There are 15 residues in the CDR3. V was pared by 5 bases and J by 5 bases, with 19 bases between. The CDR3, as DNA: TGTGCCAGCAGTCCCCTGGGGGCGGCGCTTCACGAGCAGTACTTC. Its translation: CASSPLGAALHEQYF.

This clonotype was seen many times. The chain joins TRBV20-1 to TRBJ1-5; 7 bases map to TRBD1. CDR3 length: 13 residues. CDR1 and CDR2 (germline): DFQATT, SNEGSKA (reference sequence). V trimming: 6 bases; J trimming: 7 bases; junction bases outside the gene matches: 9. In nucleotides, the CDR3 is TGCAGTGCCAACCAGGGGGGGCGGCAGCCCCAGCATTTT. Amino acid sequence: CSANQGGRQPQHF.

This clonotype was observed many times. The chain has TRBV28 and TRBJ2-5, with D perhaps TRBD1 or TRBD2 (5 bases each). V was pared by 6 bases and J by 4 bases, with 21 bases between. CDR1 and CDR2 from the germline V gene are MDHEN and SYDVKM. The CDR3 has 16 amino acids. CDR3 protein: CASSSGSPSWGETQYF. Written as DNA, the CDR3 is TGTGCCAGCAGCTCAGGGAGCCCCTCTTGGGGAGAGACCCAGTACTTC.

At least ten counts were recorded for this clonotype. The V call is TRBV24-1, the J call TRBJ1-5; 10 positions agree with TRBD1. With V trimmed by 4 bases and J by 6 bases, 5 bases remained unmatched. Germline V gives CDR1 KGHDR, CDR2 SFDVKD. The CDR3 loop spans 15 amino acids. Written as DNA, the CDR3 is TGTGCCACCAGTGAGGCAGGGACAGGGGCTCAGCCCCAGCATTTT. It is translated as CATSEAGTGAQPQHF.

This clonotype was seen many times. This rearrangement joins TRBV27 to TRBJ1-1; possible D gene TRBD1, 5 bases. Germline V lookup: CDR1 MNHEY, CDR2 SMNVEV (reference sequence). V was shortened by 0 bases and J by 1 base, with 15 bases between the two germline ends. CDR3 length equals 17 residues. The CDR3 nucleotides read TGTGCCAGCAGTTTATCGCTAGGGAGGGGAGGGAACACTGAAGCTTTCTTT. It translates to CASSLSLGRGGNTEAFF.

This clonotype was detected ten times or more. CDR3 residues: CSVAYQNTEAFF. CDR3 nucleotide sequence: TGCAGCGTTGCCTATCAGAACACTGAAGCTTTCTTT. The chain carries TRBV29-1 and TRBJ1-1; D call uncertain. V lost 4 bases and J lost 1, with 7 bases in between. The CDR3 spans 12 residues. CDR1 SQVTM and CDR2 ANQGSEA come from the germline V gene. The full variable domain, in which reference TRBV29-1 and TRBJ1-1 provide the parts outside the CDR3, is SAVISQKPSRDICQRGTSLTIQCQVDSQVTMMFWYRQQPGQSLTLIATANQGSEATYESGFVIDKFPISRPNLTFSTLTVSNMSPEDSSIYLCSVAYQNTEAFFGQGTRLTVV.

This clonotype was observed many times. The chain couples TRBV6-4 to TRBJ2-7, with D unresolved. The CDR3 runs to 17 residues. Germline assignment: CDR1 MRHNA and CDR2 SNTAGT. V lost 3 bases and J 1 base, leaving 19 bases between the germline ends. The CDR3 DNA sequence: TGTGCCAGCAGTGAGGCCCCCTTCCGGGTTGGATCCTACGAGCAGTACTTC. It specifies CASSEAPFRVGSYEQYF.

At least ten counts were recorded for this clonotype. This chain connects TRBV7-2 to TRBJ2-5; D gene uncertain. Trimming removed 3 bases from V and 1 base from J, with 9 bases in between. The CDR3 spans 14 residues. The germline gives CDR1 SGHTA, CDR2 FQGNSA. The CDR3 nucleotides are TGTGCCAGCAGCTTTCAGGCTCTCCAAGAGACCCAGTACTTC. It translates to CASSFQALQETQYF.

Ten or more counts support this clonotype. The V call is TRBV29-1, the J call TRBJ1-1; TRBD1 agrees at 8 bases. Germline-derived CDR1 and CDR2 are SQVTM and ANQGSEA. V lost 7 bases to trimming and J lost 6 bases; unmatched junction nucleotides: 10. The CDR3 sequence is 13 residues long. This chain's CDR3 is CSADRGIGAEAFF. CDR3 DNA: TGCAGCGCTGACAGGGGAATTGGCGCTGAAGCTTTCTTT. The whole variable domain, filled in from reference TRBV29-1 and TRBJ1-1, reads SAVISQKPSRDICQRGTSLTIQCQVDSQVTMMFWYRQQPGQSLTLIATANQGSEATYESGFVIDKFPISRPNLTFSTLTVSNMSPEDSSIYLCSADRGIGAEAFFGQGTRLTVV.

The chain has TRBV15 and TRBJ1-5; D ambiguous. The CDR3 is 12 amino acids. V was pared by 0 bases and J by 6 bases, with 3 bases between. CDR1 and CDR2 from the germline V gene are LNHNV and YYDKDF (reference sequence). The CDR3: CATSRDRQPQHF. The CDR3 DNA reads as TGTGCCACCAGCAGAGATCGTCAGCCCCAGCATTTT.

This clonotype has at least ten counts. This chain uses TRBV10-1 with TRBJ2-5, with D perhaps matching TRBD1 or TRBD2 (5 bases each). Germline-derived CDR1 and CDR2 are WNHNN and SYGVQD (reference sequence). This CDR3 is 14 amino acids long. Trimming shortened V by 2 bases and J by 1 base, and 8 bases separated the two germline ends. CDR3 residues: CASSEGGIQETQYF. CDR3 sequence (DNA): TGCGCCAGCAGTGAGGGGGGAATCCAAGAGACCCAGTACTTC.

This rearrangement joins TRBV28 to TRBJ2-5; D possibly corresponds to TRBD2 (7 bases). The CDR3 covers 14 residues. V was cut by 3 bases and J by 5 bases, with 13 bases left in between. The germline gives CDR1 MDHEN, CDR2 SYDVKM. The CDR3 bases are TGTGCCAGCAGTTTGCGCGGGGGCTCGGAGACCCAGTACTTC. Its translation: CASSLRGGSETQYF.

There are many counts of this clonotype. This chain uses TRBV2 with TRBJ2-2; tentatively, D is TRBD2 (6 bases). The CDR3 has 14 residues. The ends were cut back, 7 bases at V and 4 bases at J, with 13 bases in the middle. Per the germline V gene, CDR1 is SNHLY and CDR2 is FYNNEI. The CDR3 loop reads CASTGLSVTGELFF. CDR3 sequence (DNA): TGTGCCAGCACGGGACTTTCGGTCACCGGGGAGCTGTTTTTT.

This clonotype was counted ten times or more. The chain has TRBV6-2 or TRBV6-3 and TRBJ1-3; D is unresolved. Germline V gene lookup returns CDR1 MNHEY and CDR2 SVGEGT. V lost 4 bases to trimming and J lost 2 bases, with 15 bases between them. The CDR3 extends over 16 amino acids. CDR3 DNA: TGTGCCAGCAGTTTCGAACTCGGAGAGGCTGGAAACACCATATATTTT. This translates into CASSFELGEAGNTIYF.

The rearrangement uses TRBV7-9 and TRBJ1-2, with unresolved D. Trimming removed 2 bases at V and 8 bases at J, with 6 bases between. This CDR3 comprises 11 residues. Germline CDR1 SEHNR, CDR2 FQNEAQ (reference sequence). CDR3 in amino acids: CASSLIRGYTF. DNA for the CDR3: TGTGCCAGCAGCTTAATCAGAGGCTACACCTTC.

At least ten counts were recorded for this clonotype. The V gene is TRBV5-4, the J gene TRBJ2-7, with 8 bases aligning to TRBD1. This CDR3 comprises 14 residues. Germline CDR1 is SGHNT and CDR2 is YYREEE (reference sequence). V was pared by 0 bases and J by 5 bases, with 4 bases of the junction left unmatched. Here the CDR3 DNA reads TGTGCCAGCAGCTTGGAGTACAGGGGGAACGAGCAGTACTTC. This sequence encodes CASSLEYRGNEQYF.

This rearrangement joins TRBV7-9 to TRBJ1-1, with D possibly matching TRBD1 (5 bases). CDR3 length: 14 amino acids. V was trimmed by 6 bases and J by 3 bases, leaving 14 bases between them. CDR1 is SEHNR, CDR2 FQNEAQ, per germline (reference sequence). The CDR3 region is CASRPGSGDTEAFF. The CDR3 coding sequence is TGTGCCAGCAGGCCCGGGTCGGGGGACACTGAAGCTTTCTTT.

In its sample, this clonotype was seen many times. The chain employs TRBV28 and TRBJ2-3; D may be TRBD2 (6 bases). CDR1 and CDR2 (germline): MDHEN, SYDVKM. Trimming shortened V by 3 bases and J by 3 bases, and 13 bases separated the two germline ends. This CDR3 has 15 amino acids. CDR3 amino acids: CASSFPGGWTDTQYF. The CDR3 nucleotides are TGTGCCAGCAGTTTCCCCGGGGGATGGACAGATACGCAGTATTTT.

This clonotype was seen at least ten times. The rearrangement joins TRBV4-2 to TRBJ2-5; D unresolved. Trimming took 0 bases from V and 5 from J, leaving 10 bases between them. The CDR3 length is 14 residues. CDR1 is LGHNA and CDR2 is YNFKEQ in the germline V gene. CDR3 sequence (DNA): TGTGCCAGCAGCCAAGACGGCGGCCTGGAGACCCAGTACTTC. This sequence encodes CASSQDGGLETQYF.

This clonotype was counted ten times or more. The chain has TRBV6-5 and TRBJ1-6; D gene uncertain. This CDR3 is built from 17 residues. Germline-derived CDR1 and CDR2 are MNHEY and SVGAGI. Trimming removed 8 bases at V and 0 bases at J, with 17 bases between. CDR3 sequence: CASLQQPPSSYNSPLHF. DNA for the CDR3: TGTGCCAGCCTTCAGCAACCCCCGAGCTCCTATAATTCACCCCTCCACTTT.

This chain joins TRBV6-1 and TRBJ2-5; 7 bases map to TRBD2. CDR3 length equals 16 residues. V dropped 7 bases and J dropped 2; count of bases not matched to a gene: 13. Germline CDR1 and CDR2: MNHNS and SASEGT. DNA for the CDR3: TGTGCCAGCATACCCGGGCAGGCGGGAGTGCAAGAGACCCAGTACTTC. Its translation is CASIPGQAGVQETQYF.

This clonotype has at least ten counts. The V call is TRBV19, the J call TRBJ2-7; D not certain. The CDR3 runs 15 residues. Germline CDR1 and CDR2: LNHDA and SQIVND (reference sequence). Trimming pared 3 bases from V and 0 bases from J, leaving 12 bases between. The CDR3 loop reads CASSITSPSSYEQYF. The CDR3 DNA follows: TGTGCCAGTAGTATCACCTCGCCAAGCTCCTACGAGCAGTACTTC.